The T cell receptor (beta chain) described here comes from a study of blood T cell repertoires in COVID-19. Here immunoSEQ multiplex PCR was the method, and the copy in TCRdb shows in-frame clones only, minus some. The profile shows some 170,000 clones, about 87% of them singletons. The junction had 7 bases not matched to a gene; V was cut back by 4 bases and J by 7 bases. Per the germline V gene, CDR1 is KGHSH and CDR2 is LQKENI. CDR3 length equals 13 residues. This receptor was identified in a woman aged 55-69 years who had recovered from COVID-19. The V gene is TRBV18, the J gene TRBJ2-7, with 7 positions matching TRBD1. Sequencing was performed on peripheral blood. The CDR3 loop reads CASSLKGGGEQYF. In nucleotides, the CDR3 is TGTGCCAGCTCACTCAAAGGGGGCGGTGAGCAGTACTTC.